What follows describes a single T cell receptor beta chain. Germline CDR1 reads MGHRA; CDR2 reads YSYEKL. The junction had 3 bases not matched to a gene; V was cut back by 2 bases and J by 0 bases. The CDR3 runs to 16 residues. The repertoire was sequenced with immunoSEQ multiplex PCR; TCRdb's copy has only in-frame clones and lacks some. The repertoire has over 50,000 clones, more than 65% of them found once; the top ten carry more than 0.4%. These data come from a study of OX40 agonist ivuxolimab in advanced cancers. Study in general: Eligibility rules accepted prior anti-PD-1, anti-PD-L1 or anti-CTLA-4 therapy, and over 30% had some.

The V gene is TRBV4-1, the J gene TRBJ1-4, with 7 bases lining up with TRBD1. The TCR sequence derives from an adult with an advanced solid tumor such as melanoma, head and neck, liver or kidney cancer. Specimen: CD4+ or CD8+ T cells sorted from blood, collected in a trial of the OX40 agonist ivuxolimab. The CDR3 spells CASSQPRGPTNEKLFF. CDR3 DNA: TGCGCCAGCAGCCAACCAAGGGGGCCAACTAATGAAAAACTGTTTTTT.